This T cell receptor beta chain was retrieved from a study of human T cells and chemical hapten exposure. About the research overall: The variation in per-sample TCR yields arose mainly from small differences in pooled library volumes.

The V and J ends lost 3 bases and 4 bases respectively, with 11 bases between them. The length of the CDR3 is 14 residues. CDR1 is SGHRS, CDR2 YFSETQ, per germline. TCRdb analysed the RACE reads with MiXCR anew, one entry per CDR3 protein. The sample yields approximately 96,000 distinct CDR3 sequences, over 7.5% seen once. This clonotype has a count of ten or more. Stated time point: patch test 2, 6 weeks after DPC sensitization. As to treatment: therapeutic diphenylcyclopropenone sensitization with weekly scalp DPC. Sequenced here: whole blood, sampled in connection with sensitization to the hapten diphenylcyclopropenone (DPC). The clonotype was recovered from a woman between 40 and 55 years old with alopecia areata. Some clones in this sample may be carry-over from other donors' samples. The chain has TRBV5-1 and TRBJ1-5; D gene ambiguous. The CDR3 spells CASSSSGPNQPQHF. The CDR3 DNA sequence: TGCGCCAGCAGCTCCAGTGGGCCAAATCAGCCCCAGCATTTT.